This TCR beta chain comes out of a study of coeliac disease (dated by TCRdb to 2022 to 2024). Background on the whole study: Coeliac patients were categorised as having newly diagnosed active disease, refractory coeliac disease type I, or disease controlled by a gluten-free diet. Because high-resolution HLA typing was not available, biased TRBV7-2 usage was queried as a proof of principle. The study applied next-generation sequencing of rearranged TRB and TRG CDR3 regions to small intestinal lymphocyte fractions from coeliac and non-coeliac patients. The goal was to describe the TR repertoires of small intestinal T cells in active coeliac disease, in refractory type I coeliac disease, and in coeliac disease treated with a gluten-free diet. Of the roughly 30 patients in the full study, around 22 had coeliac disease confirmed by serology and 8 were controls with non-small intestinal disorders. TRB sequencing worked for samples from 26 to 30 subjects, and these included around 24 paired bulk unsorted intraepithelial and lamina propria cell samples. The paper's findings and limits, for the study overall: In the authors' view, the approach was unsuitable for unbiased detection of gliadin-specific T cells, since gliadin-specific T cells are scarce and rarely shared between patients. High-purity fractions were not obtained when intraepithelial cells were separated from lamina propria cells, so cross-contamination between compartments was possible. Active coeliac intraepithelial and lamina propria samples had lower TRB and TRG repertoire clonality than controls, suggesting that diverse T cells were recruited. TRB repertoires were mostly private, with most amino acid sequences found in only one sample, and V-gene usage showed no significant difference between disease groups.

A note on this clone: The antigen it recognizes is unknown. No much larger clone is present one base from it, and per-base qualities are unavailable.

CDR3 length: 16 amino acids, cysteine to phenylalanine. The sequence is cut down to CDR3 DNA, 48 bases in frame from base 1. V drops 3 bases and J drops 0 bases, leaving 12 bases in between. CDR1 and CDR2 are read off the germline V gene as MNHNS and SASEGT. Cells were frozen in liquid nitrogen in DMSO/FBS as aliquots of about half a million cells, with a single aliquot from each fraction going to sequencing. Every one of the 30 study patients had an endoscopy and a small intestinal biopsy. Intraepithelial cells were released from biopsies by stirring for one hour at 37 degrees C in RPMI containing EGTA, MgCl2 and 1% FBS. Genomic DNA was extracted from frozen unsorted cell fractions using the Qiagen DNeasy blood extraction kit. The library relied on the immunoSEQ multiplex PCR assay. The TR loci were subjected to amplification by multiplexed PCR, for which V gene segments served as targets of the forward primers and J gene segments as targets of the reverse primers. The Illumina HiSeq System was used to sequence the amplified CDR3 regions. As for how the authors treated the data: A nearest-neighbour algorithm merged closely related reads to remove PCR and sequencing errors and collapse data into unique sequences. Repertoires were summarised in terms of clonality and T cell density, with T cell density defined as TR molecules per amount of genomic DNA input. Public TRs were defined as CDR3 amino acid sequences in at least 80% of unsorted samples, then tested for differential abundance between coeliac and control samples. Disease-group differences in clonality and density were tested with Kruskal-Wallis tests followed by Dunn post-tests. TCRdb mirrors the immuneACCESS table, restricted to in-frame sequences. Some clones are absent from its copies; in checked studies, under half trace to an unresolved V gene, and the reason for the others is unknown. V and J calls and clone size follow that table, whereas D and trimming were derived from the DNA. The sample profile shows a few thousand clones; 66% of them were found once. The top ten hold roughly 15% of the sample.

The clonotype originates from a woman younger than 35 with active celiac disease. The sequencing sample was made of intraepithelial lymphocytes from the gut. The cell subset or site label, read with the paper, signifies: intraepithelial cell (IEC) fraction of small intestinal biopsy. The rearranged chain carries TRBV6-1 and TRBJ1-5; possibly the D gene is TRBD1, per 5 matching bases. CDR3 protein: CASSEWGVLSNQPQHF. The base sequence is TGTGCCAGCAGTGAGTGGGGGGTGCTTAGCAATCAGCCCCAGCATTTT.